The next 32 T cell receptor beta chains were all read from a single sample in a study of T cells in Graves' hyperthyroidism and ophthalmopathy. Regions amplified from RNA transcripts were the TCR beta CDR3 regions. First-round RT-PCR with HTBI primers amplified the TCR CDR3 region. A single record per CDR3 protein comes from TCRdb applying MiXCR to the multiplex PCR reads. Here the sample spans 470,000 or so distinct CDR3 sequences, around 21% being singletons. The sample was blood. The source of these receptors is a young man with Graves' hyperthyroidism.

The chain carries TRBV18 and TRBJ2-5; D is perhaps TRBD1 or TRBD2 (5 bases each). This CDR3 is 15 amino acids long. Germline CDR1 KGHSH, CDR2 LQKENI. The V and J ends lost 3 bases and 5 bases respectively, with 16 bases between them. The CDR3: CASSPNSRGLETQYF. The CDR3 region has the DNA TGTGCCAGCTCACCCAACTCGAGGGGATTGGAGACCCAGTACTTC.

The V gene is TRBV6-2 or TRBV6-3, the J gene TRBJ2-4, with D hard to call. Germline CDR1 MNHEY, CDR2 SVGEGT. V was cut by 2 bases and J by 3 bases, with 26 bases left in between. The CDR3 contains 20 residues. CDR3 in amino acids: CASSYPFHYWTQGVKNIQYF. The CDR3 DNA is TGTGCCAGCAGTTACCCATTCCACTACTGGACCCAAGGTGTCAAAAACATTCAGTACTTC.

This clonotype was detected many times. The CDR3 protein is CASRTLNGYTF. The CDR3, as DNA: TGTGCCAGCAGGACCCTCAACGGCTACACCTTC. The genes are TRBV12-3 or TRBV12-4 and TRBJ1-2; D call uncertain. The V gene lost 6 bases and the J gene lost 8 bases, with 10 bases spanning the gap. The CDR3 is 11 amino acids.

This clonotype was detected many times. The CDR3, as DNA: TGCAGCGTTGGAGCCAGGACAGGGTATGATGGCTACACCTTC. It specifies CSVGARTGYDGYTF. The chain is built from TRBV29-1 and TRBJ1-2; 8 positions agree with TRBD1. The germline CDR1 and CDR2 sequences are SQVTM and ANQGSEA. After removal of 4 bases from V and 6 bases from J, the junction contained 10 bases not matched to a gene. CDR3 length: 14 residues. Supplemented by reference TRBV29-1 and TRBJ1-2, the full variable domain reads SAVISQKPSRDICQRGTSLTIQCQVDSQVTMMFWYRQQPGQSLTLIATANQGSEATYESGFVIDKFPISRPNLTFSTLTVSNMSPEDSSIYLCSVGARTGYDGYTFGSGTRLTVV.

The V call is TRBV24-1, the J call TRBJ1-3, with D unresolved. V was cut by 4 bases and J by 4 bases, with 10 bases left in between. Germline loops: CDR1 KGHDR, CDR2 SFDVKD. The CDR3 spans 14 residues. Here the CDR3 DNA reads TGTGCCACCAGTGACCCCCGGAGCGGAAACACCATATATTTT. Its translation is CATSDPRSGNTIYF.

At least ten counts were recorded for this clonotype. The chain links TRBV7-9 to TRBJ2-5; D uncertain. CDR1 is SEHNR, CDR2 FQNEAQ, per germline (reference sequence). V was cut by 5 bases and J by 0 bases, with 7 bases left in between. The CDR3 contains 13 residues. The CDR3 here is CASSPTNQETQYF. CDR3 bases: TGTGCCAGCAGCCCAACTAACCAAGAGACCCAGTACTTC.

This clonotype was counted at least ten times. The rearrangement joins TRBV19 to TRBJ1-1, with a weak D call TRBD1 (5 bases). The CDR3 extends over 14 amino acids. Germline assignment: CDR1 LNHDA and CDR2 SQIVND (reference sequence). The V end was cut by 7 bases, the J end by 2 bases, with 14 bases between. CDR3 sequence (DNA): TGTGCCAGTAAATTTCTCGGACAAAACACTGAAGCTTTCTTT. Translation: CASKFLGQNTEAFF. The full variable domain, rest sourced from reference TRBV19 and TRBJ1-1, is DGGITQSPKYLFRKEGQNVTLSCEQNLNHDAMYWYRQDPGQGLRLIYYSQIVNDFQKGDIAEGYSVSREKKESFPLTVTSAQKNPTAFYLCASKFLGQNTEAFFGQGTRLTVV.

This chain connects TRBV20-1 to TRBJ2-5; D is possibly TRBD2 (5 bases). V lost 3 bases, J lost 2 bases, and 10 bases lay in between. The CDR3 sequence is 13 residues long. The germline gives CDR1 DFQATT, CDR2 SNEGSKA (reference sequence). The CDR3 region is CSASFLAQETQYF. For the CDR3, the DNA is TGCAGTGCTAGTTTTCTAGCTCAAGAGACCCAGTACTTC.

This clonotype occurred a few times. The V call is TRBV13, the J call TRBJ2-5, with 7 bases aligning to TRBD2. Germline CDR1 and CDR2: PRHDT and FYEKMQ (reference sequence). Losses at the gene ends were 5 bases for V and 4 bases for J; bases not matched to a gene: 10. The CDR3 is 15 residues long. CDR3 bases: TGTGCCAGCAGCCTTCCAGTACGGGGGGTAGAGACCCAGTACTTC. This translates into CASSLPVRGVETQYF.

The table lists this clonotype with many counts. The V gene is TRBV2, the J gene TRBJ1-5; a possible D gene is TRBD1 (5 bases). Germline V gene lookup returns CDR1 SNHLY and CDR2 FYNNEI. The CDR3 runs to 16 residues. Trimming removed 8 bases from V and 5 bases from J, with 22 bases in between. CDR3 in DNA: TGTGCCAGCGGGGGGACCACCCGAAGAGAGGATCAGCCCCAGCATTTT. Its protein product is CASGGTTRREDQPQHF.

This clonotype was seen at least ten times. This rearrangement joins TRBV19 to TRBJ2-7; no firm D call. The CDR3 sequence is 15 residues long. Trimming cost V 2 bases and J 0 bases, with 11 bases left between them. Germline CDR1 LNHDA, CDR2 SQIVND (reference sequence). This CDR3 is CASSISTTSSYEQYF. DNA for the CDR3: TGTGCCAGTAGTATATCGACAACCAGCTCCTACGAGCAGTACTTC.

V usage is TRBV27 and J usage is TRBJ1-6; TRBD1 aligns across 7 bases. The CDR3 has 15 amino acids. The junction had 11 bases not matched to a gene; V was cut back by 6 bases and J by 9 bases. Germline assignment: CDR1 MNHEY and CDR2 SMNVEV (reference sequence). CDR3 bases: TGTGCCAGCAGACGGGAGGGGCAGGGGGGTTCACCCCTCCACTTT. This translates into CASRREGQGGSPLHF.

This clonotype has ten or more counts. The V gene is TRBV12-3 or TRBV12-4, the J gene TRBJ2-5; 7 bases are shared with TRBD2. CDR3 length equals 16 residues. V lost 5 bases and J lost 2; bases outside the gene matches: 11. The CDR3 DNA reads as TGTGCCAGCAGTCCCACCTCTGGCGGGGGACAAGAGACCCAGTACTTC. This gives the protein CASSPTSGGGQETQYF.

This clonotype was counted many times. J is TRBJ1-1 and V is TRBV7-9, with D perhaps TRBD1 (5 bases). The CDR3 length is 14 residues. V was trimmed by 7 bases and J by 4 bases, leaving 16 bases between them. CDR1 and CDR2 (germline): SEHNR, FQNEAQ (reference sequence). The CDR3 region is CASIPGGAGTEAFF. The CDR3 DNA reads as TGTGCCAGCATCCCGGGAGGGGCCGGCACTGAAGCTTTCTTT.

The rearrangement joins TRBV10-3 to TRBJ2-7; 9 bases agree with TRBD1. The CDR3 sequence is 14 residues long. V gave up 6 bases and J gave up 5 bases; unmatched junction bases: 8. Germline CDR1 reads ENHRY; CDR2 reads SYGVKD. The CDR3 region has the DNA TGTGCCATCAGATGGACAGGGGATCGCAACGAGCAGTACTTC. This encodes CAIRWTGDRNEQYF.

In the case of this clonotype: Since a much larger clone is just one base distant, this may be a read error. CDR3 amino acids: CAWSKPAEACF. The CDR3 DNA reads TGTGCCTGGAGTAAACCTGCCGAAGCTTGCTTT. The V call is TRBV30, the J call TRBJ1-1; D ambiguous. CDR3 length: 11 residues. Germline loops: CDR1 GTSNPN, CDR2 SVGIG (reference sequence).

This clonotype appeared many times. The chain combines TRBV13 with TRBJ1-2; no clear D gene. This CDR3 is 13 amino acids long. Looked up from germline, CDR1 is PRHDT and CDR2 is FYEKMQ (reference sequence). Trimming cost V 5 bases and J 4 bases, with 11 bases left between them. The CDR3, as DNA: TGTGCCAGCAGCGCTTCAGGAGTCTATGGCTACACCTTC. This translates into CASSASGVYGYTF.

The chain couples TRBV7-3 to TRBJ2-5; 8 nucleotides agree with TRBD1. V trimming: 5 bases; J trimming: 1 base; junction bases outside the gene matches: 6. The CDR3 is made up of 15 amino acids. CDR1 is SGHTA, CDR2 FQGTGA, per germline. This chain's CDR3 is CASSPDRGPQETQYF. The CDR3 nucleotides are TGTGCCAGCAGCCCCGACAGGGGACCCCAAGAGACCCAGTACTTC.

This clonotype was seen at least ten times. A much larger clone lies a single base off, so this may be a read error. The chain combines TRBV28 with TRBJ1-1, with a tentative D call TRBD1 (6 bases). Trimming cost V 4 bases and J 5 bases, with 8 bases left between them. Germline V gene data show CDR1 as MDHEN and CDR2 as SYDVKM. The length of the CDR3 is 12 residues. The CDR3 here is CASSSGETEAFF. The DNA of the CDR3 is TGTGCCAGCAGTTCAGGGGAAACTGAAGCTTTCTTT.

This clonotype was detected a few times. The J gene is TRBJ2-7, the V gene TRBV28; 8 bases fit TRBD2. The CDR3 is 15 amino acids. Per germline, CDR1 MDHEN and CDR2 SYDVKM. Germline trimming cut 3 bases from V and 2 bases from J; bases unmatched to any gene: 6. Here the CDR3 DNA reads TGTGCCAGCAGTTTCGCTCGGGAGGGCCCCTACGAGCAGTACTTC. Its protein is CASSFAREGPYEQYF.

This clonotype was found many times. J is TRBJ2-2 and V is TRBV6-1, with TRBD2 identical over 7 bases. The V and J ends lost 7 bases and 4 bases, in that order; junction bases with no gene match: 6. The CDR3 is 14 amino acids. Germline V gives CDR1 MNHNS, CDR2 SASEGT. The CDR3 sequence is CASMGGRGTGELFF. The CDR3 nucleotides read TGTGCCAGCATGGGAGGGCGTGGCACCGGGGAGCTGTTTTTT.

This clonotype was seen a handful of times. V and J are TRBV20-1 and TRBJ2-7, with D unresolved. The CDR3 length is 10 residues. V lost 3 bases and J lost 10, with 10 bases in between. Germline-derived CDR1 and CDR2 are DFQATT and SNEGSKA (reference sequence). CDR3 nucleotides: TGCAGTGCTAGTAAGGCAGTCCAGTACTTC. Protein: CSASKAVQYF.

The chain is built from TRBV28 and TRBJ2-2, with D possibly TRBD1 on 5 matching bases. V was clipped by 6 bases and J by 6 bases, with 17 bases between them. Germline CDR1 and CDR2: MDHEN and SYDVKM. The CDR3 is 15 residues long. The CDR3 sequence is CASSDWTRTAGELFF. CDR3 in DNA: TGTGCCAGCAGCGATTGGACAAGGACGGCCGGGGAGCTGTTTTTT.

As regards this clonotype: A read error may explain this, as a much larger clone is one base away. This chain joins TRBV12-3 or TRBV12-4 and TRBJ2-5, with 7 bases that match TRBD1. The CDR3 sequence is 15 residues long. Trimming cost V 3 bases and J 1 base; bases outside gene matches: 5. The CDR3 region has the DNA TGTGCCAGCAGTTTGGGGGACAGCTCCCAAGAGACCCAGTACTTC. It yields the protein CASSLGDSSQETQYF.

Ten or more counts support this clonotype. The genes are TRBV9 and TRBJ2-6; TRBD2 matches at 8 bases. J gave up 1 base and V 2 bases, and 8 bases lay outside the gene matches. Per the germline V gene, CDR1 is SGDLS and CDR2 is YYNGEE. The CDR3 covers 18 residues. Written as DNA, the CDR3 is TGTGCCAGCAGCGTCCGGGGGGGGGCGCTTTCTGGGGCCAACGTCCTGACTTTC. This encodes CASSVRGGALSGANVLTF. Full variable domain (remainder filled in from reference TRBV9 and TRBJ2-6): DSGVTQTPKHLITATGQRVTLRCSPRSGDLSVYWYQQSLDQGLQFLIQYYNGEERAKGNILERFSAQQFPDLHSELNLSSLELGDSALYFCASSVRGGALSGANVLTFGAGSRLTVL.

As to this clonotype: A much larger clone sits a single nucleotide away, making a read error possible. The chain recombines TRBV12-3 or TRBV12-4 with TRBJ2-7; possibly TRBD1 for D (5 bases). The CDR3 consists of 14 residues. The CDR3 spells CASSYLAGNYELYF. The CDR3 DNA is TGTGCCAGCAGTTACCTTGCAGGGAACTACGAGCTGTACTTC.

This clonotype has ten or more counts. V gene TRBV16 combines with J gene TRBJ1-1; unclear D gene. V lost 0 bases and J lost 4, with 6 bases in between. The CDR3 sequence is 13 residues long. Germline V gives CDR1 KGHSY, CDR2 FQNENV. The CDR3: CASSQSWGTEAFF. CDR3 coding DNA: TGTGCCAGCAGCCAATCATGGGGCACTGAAGCTTTCTTT.

This clonotype was seen more than once but under ten times. The genes are TRBV5-1 and TRBJ1-6; D unclear. Germline loops: CDR1 SGHRS, CDR2 YFSETQ. V gave up 0 bases and J gave up 5 bases, with 15 bases separating them. This CDR3 is built from 17 residues. DNA for the CDR3: TGCGCCAGCAGCTTGGGGCAGTCCGGTCGGCATAATTCACCCCTCCACTTT. It is translated as CASSLGQSGRHNSPLHF.

The chain uses TRBV12-3 or TRBV12-4 and TRBJ2-2, with 8 bases matching TRBD2. The V and J ends lost 1 base and 9 bases, in that order; junction bases with no gene match: 13. The CDR3 has 17 amino acids. The CDR3 sequence is CASSLGSSGGDGWELFF. CDR3 sequence (DNA): TGTGCCAGCAGTTTAGGGTCCAGCGGGGGTGATGGCTGGGAGCTGTTTTTT.

This clonotype has ten or more counts. The rearrangement links TRBV25-1 to TRBJ1-1; tentative D call: TRBD1 (5 bases). The CDR3 spans 16 residues. Germline loops: CDR1 MGHDK, CDR2 SYGVNS. V was pared by 4 bases and J by 1 base, with 16 bases between. CDR3 loop: CASSAQGEGTNTEAFF. The CDR3 coding sequence is TGTGCCAGCAGTGCCCAAGGGGAGGGGACGAACACTGAAGCTTTCTTT.

In its sample, this clonotype was seen a few times. The J gene is TRBJ2-2, the V gene TRBV11-2; D call uncertain. CDR1 is SGHAT and CDR2 is FQNNGV in the germline V gene. V was pared by 5 bases and J by 5 bases, with 18 bases between. CDR3 size: 16 residues. The CDR3 region has the DNA TGTGCCAGCAGCCTGTCAGAACCAGCGACTACCGGGGAGCTGTTTTTT. Translating gives CASSLSEPATTGELFF.

This clonotype was observed a few times. The V call is TRBV2, the J call TRBJ2-5; 8 positions agree with TRBD2. V shed 8 bases, J shed 6 bases, and the junction held 8 bases outside the gene matches. Germline V lookup: CDR1 SNHLY, CDR2 FYNNEI. CDR3 length: 13 amino acids. DNA of the CDR3: TGTGCCAGCGGTAGCGGGGCCCAGAAGACCCAGTACTTC. Translation gives CASGSGAQKTQYF.